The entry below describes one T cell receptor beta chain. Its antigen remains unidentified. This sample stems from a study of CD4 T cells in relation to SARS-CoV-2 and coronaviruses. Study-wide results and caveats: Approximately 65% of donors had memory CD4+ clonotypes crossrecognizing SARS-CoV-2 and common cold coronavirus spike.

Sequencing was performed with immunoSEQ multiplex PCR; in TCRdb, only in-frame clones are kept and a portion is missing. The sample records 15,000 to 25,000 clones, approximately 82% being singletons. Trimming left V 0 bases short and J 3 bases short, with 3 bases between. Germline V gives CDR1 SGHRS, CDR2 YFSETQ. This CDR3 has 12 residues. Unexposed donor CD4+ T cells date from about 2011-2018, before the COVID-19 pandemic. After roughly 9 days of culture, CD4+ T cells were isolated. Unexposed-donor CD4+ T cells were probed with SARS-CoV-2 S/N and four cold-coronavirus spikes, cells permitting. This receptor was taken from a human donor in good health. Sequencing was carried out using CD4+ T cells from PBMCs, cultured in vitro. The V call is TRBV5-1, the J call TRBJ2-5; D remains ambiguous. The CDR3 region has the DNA TGCGCCAGCAGCTTGGAGGAAGAGACCCAGTACTTC. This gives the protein CASSLEEETQYF.